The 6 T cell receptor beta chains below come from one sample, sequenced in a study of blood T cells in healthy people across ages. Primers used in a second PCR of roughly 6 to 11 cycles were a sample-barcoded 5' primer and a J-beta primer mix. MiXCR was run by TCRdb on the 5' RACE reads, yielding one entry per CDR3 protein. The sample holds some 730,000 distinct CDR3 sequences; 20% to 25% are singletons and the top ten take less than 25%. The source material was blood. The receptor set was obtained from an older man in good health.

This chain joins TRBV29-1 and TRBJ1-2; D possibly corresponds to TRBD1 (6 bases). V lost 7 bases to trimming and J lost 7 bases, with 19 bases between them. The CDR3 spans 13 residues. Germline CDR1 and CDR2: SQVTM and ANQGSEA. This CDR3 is CSGVWGADGGYTF. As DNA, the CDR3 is TGCAGCGGGGTTTGGGGGGCTGACGGTGGCTACACCTTC.

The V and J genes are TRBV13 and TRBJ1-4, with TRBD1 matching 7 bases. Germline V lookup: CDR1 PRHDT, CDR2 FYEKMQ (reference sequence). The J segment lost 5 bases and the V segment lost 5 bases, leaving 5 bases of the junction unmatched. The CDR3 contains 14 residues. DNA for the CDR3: TGTGCCAGCAGCACCGACAGGGCGAATGAAAAACTGTTTTTT. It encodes CASSTDRANEKLFF. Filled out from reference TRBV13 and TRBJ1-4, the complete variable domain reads AAGVIQSPRHLIKEKRETATLKCYPIPRHDTVYWYQQGPGQDPQFLISFYEKMQSDKGSIPDRFSAQQFSDYHSELNMSSLELGDSALYFCASSTDRANEKLFFGSGTQLSVL.

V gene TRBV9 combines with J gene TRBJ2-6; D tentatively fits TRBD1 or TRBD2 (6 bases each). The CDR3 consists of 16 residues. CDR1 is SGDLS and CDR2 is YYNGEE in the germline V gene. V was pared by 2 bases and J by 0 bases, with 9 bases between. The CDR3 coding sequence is TGTGCCAGCAGCGTGAGGGGGGACTCTGGGGCCAACGTCCTGACTTTC. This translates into CASSVRGDSGANVLTF.

The CDR3 region is CASSSGVRYEQYV. The DNA for the CDR3 is TGTGCCAGCAGTTCCGGGGTTCGGTACGAGCAGTACGTC. The chain joins TRBV12-3 or TRBV12-4 to TRBJ2-7; D perhaps matches TRBD2 (5 bases). This CDR3 has 13 amino acids. Trimming removed 4 bases from V and 4 bases from J, with 11 bases in between.

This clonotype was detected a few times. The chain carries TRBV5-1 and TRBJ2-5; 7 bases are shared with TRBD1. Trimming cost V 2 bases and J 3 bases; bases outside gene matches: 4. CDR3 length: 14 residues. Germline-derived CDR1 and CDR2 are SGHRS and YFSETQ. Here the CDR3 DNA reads TGCGCCAGCAGCTTTGGGGACAGAAAAGAGACCCAGTACTTC. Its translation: CASSFGDRKETQYF.

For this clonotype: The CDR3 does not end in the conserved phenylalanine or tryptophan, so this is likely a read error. The CDR3 sequence is CSVRADKQYV. The DNA of the CDR3 is TGCAGCGTTAGAGCAGACAAGCAGTACGTC. The V and J genes are TRBV29-1 and TRBJ2-5; D gene unclear. The ends were cut back, 5 bases at V and 11 bases at J, with 12 bases in the middle. Germline V gives CDR1 SQVTM, CDR2 ANQGSEA. The length of the CDR3 is 10 residues.